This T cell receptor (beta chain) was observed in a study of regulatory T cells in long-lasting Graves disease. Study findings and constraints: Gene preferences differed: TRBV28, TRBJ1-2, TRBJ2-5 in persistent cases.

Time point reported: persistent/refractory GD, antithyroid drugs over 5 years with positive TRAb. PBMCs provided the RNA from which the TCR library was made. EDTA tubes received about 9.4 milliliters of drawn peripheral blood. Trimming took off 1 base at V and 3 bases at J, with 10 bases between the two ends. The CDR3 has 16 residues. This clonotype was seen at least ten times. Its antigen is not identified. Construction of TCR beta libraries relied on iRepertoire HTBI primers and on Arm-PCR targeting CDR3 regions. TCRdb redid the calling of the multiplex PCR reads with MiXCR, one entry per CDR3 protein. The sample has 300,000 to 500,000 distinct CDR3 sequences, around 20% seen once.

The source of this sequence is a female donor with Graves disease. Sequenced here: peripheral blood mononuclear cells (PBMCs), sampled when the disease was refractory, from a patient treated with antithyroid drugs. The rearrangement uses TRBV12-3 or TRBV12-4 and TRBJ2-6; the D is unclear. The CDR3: CASSLEAAGGANVLTF. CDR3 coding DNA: TGTGCCAGCAGTTTAGAGGCAGCTGGTGGGGCCAACGTCCTGACTTTC.